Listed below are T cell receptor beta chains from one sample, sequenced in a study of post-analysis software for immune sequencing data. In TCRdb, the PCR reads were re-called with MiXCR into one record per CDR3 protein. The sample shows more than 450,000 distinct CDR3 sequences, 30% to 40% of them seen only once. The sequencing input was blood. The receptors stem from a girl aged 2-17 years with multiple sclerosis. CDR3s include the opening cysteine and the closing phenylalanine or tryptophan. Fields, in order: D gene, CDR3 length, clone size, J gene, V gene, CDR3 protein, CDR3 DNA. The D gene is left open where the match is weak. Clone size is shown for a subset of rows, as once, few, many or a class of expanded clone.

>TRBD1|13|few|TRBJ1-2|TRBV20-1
CSADRDRGYGYTF
TGCAGTGCCGACCGCGACAGGGGATATGGCTACACCTTC
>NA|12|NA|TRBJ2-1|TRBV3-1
CASSQGGPEQFF
TGTGCCAGCAGCCAGGGGGGGCCTGAGCAGTTCTTC
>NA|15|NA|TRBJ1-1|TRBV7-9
CASSSRQEWGGEAFF
TGTGCCAGCAGCTCCCGACAGGAATGGGGGGGTGAAGCTTTCTTT
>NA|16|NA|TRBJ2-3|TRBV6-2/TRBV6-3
CASPLDPGLSTDTQYF
TGTGCCAGCCCGCTCGATCCGGGACTCAGCACAGATACGCAGTATTTT
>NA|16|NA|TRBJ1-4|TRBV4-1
CASSQAERSTNEKLFF
TGCGCCAGCAGCCAAGCGGAGAGGTCAACTAATGAAAAACTGTTTTTT
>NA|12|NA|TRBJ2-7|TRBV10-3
CAIAGDTYEQYF
TGTGCCATCGCGGGGGACACCTACGAGCAGTACTTC
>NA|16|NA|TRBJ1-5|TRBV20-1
CSARDPFSGGNQPQHF
TGCAGTGCTAGAGATCCTTTCAGCGGGGGCAATCAGCCCCAGCATTTT
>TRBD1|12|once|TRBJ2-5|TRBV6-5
CASRRDRGTQYF
TGTGCCAGCAGACGGGACAGGGGGACCCAGTACTTC
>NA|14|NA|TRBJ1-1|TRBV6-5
CASTNGGGGTEAFF
TGTGCCAGCACAAACGGGGGAGGGGGCACTGAAGCTTTCTTT
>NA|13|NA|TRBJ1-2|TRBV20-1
CSVGAAGDYGYTF
TGCAGTGTCGGGGCTGCGGGGGATTATGGCTACACCTTC
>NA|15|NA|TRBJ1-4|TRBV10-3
CAISERSLTDEKLFF
TGTGCCATCAGTGAGCGGTCCCTTACGGATGAAAAACTGTTTTTT
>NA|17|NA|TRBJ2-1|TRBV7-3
CASSLGLAEGHSNEQFF
TGTGCCAGCAGCTTAGGGTTAGCGGAGGGGCATAGCAATGAGCAGTTCTTC
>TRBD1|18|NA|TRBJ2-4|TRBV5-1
CASSLRDRGVVTKNIQYF
TGCGCCAGCAGCTTGAGGGACAGGGGAGTTGTAACCAAAAACATTCAGTACTTC
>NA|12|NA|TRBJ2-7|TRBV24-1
CATSRADYEQYF
TGTGCCACCAGTCGGGCAGACTACGAGCAGTACTTC
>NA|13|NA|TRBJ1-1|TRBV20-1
CSVTGSMNTEAFF
TGCAGTGTTACAGGGTCGATGAACACTGAAGCTTTCTTT
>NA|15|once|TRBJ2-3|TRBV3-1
CASSHRGPNTDTQYF
TGTGCCAGCAGCCATCGGGGGCCTAACACAGATACGCAGTATTTT
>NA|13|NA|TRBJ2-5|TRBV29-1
CSVRRQPQETQYF
TGCAGCGTGAGACGACAGCCCCAAGAGACCCAGTACTTC
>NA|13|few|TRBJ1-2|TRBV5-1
CASSLVTNYGYTF
TGCGCCAGCAGCTTGGTAACTAACTATGGCTACACCTTC
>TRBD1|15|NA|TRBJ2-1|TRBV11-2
CASSQTGTDLNEQFF
TGTGCCAGCAGTCAGACCGGGACAGATCTCAATGAGCAGTTCTTC
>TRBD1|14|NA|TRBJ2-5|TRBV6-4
CASRGQPRQETQYF
TGTGCCAGCAGGGGACAGCCCCGTCAAGAGACCCAGTACTTC
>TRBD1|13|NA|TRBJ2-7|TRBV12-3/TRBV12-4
CASSFRTGAEQYF
TGTGCCAGCAGTTTTAGGACAGGGGCCGAGCAGTACTTC
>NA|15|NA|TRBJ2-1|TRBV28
CASSLLVASPHEQFF
TGTGCCAGCAGTTTACTGGTAGCTTCCCCTCATGAGCAGTTCTTC
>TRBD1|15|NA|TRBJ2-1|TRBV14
CASSLSWPGGDEQFF
TGTGCCAGCAGCCTTTCTTGGCCAGGGGGCGATGAGCAGTTCTTC
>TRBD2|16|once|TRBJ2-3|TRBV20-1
CSATWTSGGYTDTQYF
TGCAGTGCTACCTGGACTAGCGGGGGGTACACAGATACGCAGTATTTT
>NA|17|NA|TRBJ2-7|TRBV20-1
CSARVIGGATRQREQYF
TGCAGTGCTAGAGTCATAGGGGGAGCGACGCGACAGAGAGAGCAGTACTTC
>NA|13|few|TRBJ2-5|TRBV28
CASSFGGSETQYF
TGTGCCAGCAGTTTTGGGGGGTCGGAGACCCAGTACTTC
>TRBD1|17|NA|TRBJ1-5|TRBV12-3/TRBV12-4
CASSEGTGGWGGQPQHF
TGTGCCAGCTCGGAAGGGACAGGGGGCTGGGGAGGTCAGCCCCAGCATTTT
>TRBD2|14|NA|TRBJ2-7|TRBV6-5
CASRLAGANYEQYF
TGTGCCAGCCGACTAGCGGGGGCCAACTACGAGCAGTACTTC
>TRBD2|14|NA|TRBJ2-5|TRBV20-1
CSARVAGGQETQYF
TGCAGTGCTAGAGTTGCGGGGGGTCAAGAGACCCAGTACTTC
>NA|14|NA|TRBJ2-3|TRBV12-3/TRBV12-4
CASSRRVRADTEYF
TGTGCCAGCAGTCGCAGAGTGAGAGCAGATACGGAGTATTTT
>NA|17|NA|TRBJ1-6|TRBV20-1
CSARDRPGLSYNSPLHF
TGCAGTGCTAGAGATCGACCCGGTCTCTCCTATAATTCACCCCTCCACTTT
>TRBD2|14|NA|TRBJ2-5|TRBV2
CASSEVPSGETQYF
TGTGCCAGCAGTGAAGTTCCTAGCGGGGAGACCCAGTACTTC
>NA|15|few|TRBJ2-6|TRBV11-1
CASSLPLSGANVLTF
TGTGCCAGCAGCTTACCGCTCTCTGGGGCCAACGTCCTGACTTTC
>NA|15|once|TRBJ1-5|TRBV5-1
CASRPDSGGNQPQHF
TGCGCCAGCAGACCGGACAGTGGGGGAAATCAGCCCCAGCATTTT
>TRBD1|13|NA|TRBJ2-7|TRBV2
CASRWDRAYEQYF
TGTGCCAGCAGATGGGACAGGGCCTACGAGCAGTACTTC
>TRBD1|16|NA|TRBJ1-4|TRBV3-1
CASSPALTGEIEKLFF
TGTGCCAGCAGCCCGGCCTTAACAGGGGAAATAGAAAAACTGTTTTTT
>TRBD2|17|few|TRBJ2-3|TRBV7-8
CASGPLLAGFPTDTQYF
TGTGCCTCGGGCCCGCTTCTAGCGGGGTTCCCCACAGATACGCAGTATTTT
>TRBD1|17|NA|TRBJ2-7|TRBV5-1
CASSFMRGTGGSYEQYF
TGCGCCAGCAGCTTTATGAGAGGGACAGGGGGCTCCTACGAGCAGTACTTC
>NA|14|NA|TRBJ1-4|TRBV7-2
CASSLFPNNEKRFF
TGTGCCAGCAGCTTATTTCCCAATAATGAAAAACGGTTTTTT
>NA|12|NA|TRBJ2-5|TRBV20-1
CSAPPGEETQYF
TGCAGTGCTCCTCCGGGGGAAGAGACCCAGTACTTC
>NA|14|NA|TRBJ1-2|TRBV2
CASSESDTYYGYTF
TGTGCCAGCAGTGAATCGGACACCTACTATGGCTACACCTTC
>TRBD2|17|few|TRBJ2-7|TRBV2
CASSGTSGGPRLYEQYF
TGTGCCAGCAGCGGGACTAGCGGGGGGCCTCGCCTCTACGAGCAGTACTTC